A single sample gave rise to the 29 T cell receptor beta chains below, sequenced in a study of blood T cell repertoires in COVID-19. TCRdb's copy holds only in-frame clones and misses some; the assay was immunoSEQ multiplex PCR. This sample carries about 34,000 clones, about 85% of them seen once, and the ten largest clones take just over 3%. Input material: peripheral blood. The receptor source for this set is a man in his 70s with COVID-19, enrolled during active disease.

This clone was observed a single time. The CDR3: CASKWGSYMNTEAFF. The DNA of the CDR3 is TGTGCCAGTAAGTGGGGCAGTTACATGAACACTGAAGCTTTCTTT. V gene TRBV19 combines with J gene TRBJ1-1; perhaps TRBD1 as D (5 bases). Trimming stripped 7 bases from V and 0 bases from J, with 15 bases between. The germline gives CDR1 LNHDA, CDR2 SQIVND (reference sequence). CDR3 length: 15 residues.

In DNA, the CDR3 is TGCGCCAGCTCCGAGCAGGGAAGCAGCACCGGGGAGCTGTTTTTT. Its translation is CASSEQGSSTGELFF. This chain uses TRBV5-1 with TRBJ2-2; a weak D match, TRBD1 (5 bases). V was pared by 7 bases and J by 4 bases, with 17 bases between. The CDR3 consists of 15 residues. From germline, CDR1 is SGHRS and CDR2 YFSETQ. Full variable domain (rest looked up from reference TRBV5-1 and TRBJ2-2): KAGVTQTPRYLIKTRGQQVTLSCSPISGHRSVSWYQQTPGQGLQFLFEYFSETQRNKGNFPGRFSGRQFSNSRSEMNVSTLELGDSALYLCASSEQGSSTGELFFGEGSRLTVL.

This chain joins TRBV4-2 and TRBJ1-3, with a tentative D call TRBD1 (5 bases). V was trimmed by 8 bases and J by 2 bases, leaving 13 bases between them. CDR3 length: 14 amino acids. Germline loops: CDR1 LGHNA, CDR2 YNFKEQ. The CDR3 nucleotides are TGTGCCAGCGGGCCTGTGGGGCCTGGAAACACCATATATTTT. Its protein is CASGPVGPGNTIYF.

This chain connects TRBV7-3 to TRBJ2-1; TRBD1 matches at 7 bases. V gave up 4 bases and J gave up 9 bases; unmatched junction bases: 6. Germline lookup yields CDR1 SGHTA and CDR2 FQGTGA. This CDR3 comprises 13 residues. In DNA, the CDR3 is TGTGCCAGCAGCTCCAGGGGGAACGGTGAGCAGTTCTTC. Protein: CASSSRGNGEQFF.

The chain combines TRBV19 with TRBJ2-7; 11 bases line up with TRBD2. Trimming took 5 bases from V and 2 from J; bases not matched to a gene: 8. The germline V gene encodes CDR1 LNHDA and CDR2 SQIVND (reference sequence). The length of the CDR3 is 16 residues. In DNA form, the CDR3 reads TGTGCCAGTAGTTTCTTGGGACTAGCGGAGGCCTACGAGCAGTACTTC. This gives the protein CASSFLGLAEAYEQYF.

This chain connects TRBV6-5 to TRBJ1-3; D is perhaps TRBD1 (5 bases). Per germline, CDR1 MNHEY and CDR2 SVGAGI. The CDR3 covers 16 residues. Trimming cost V 2 bases and J 0 bases, with 11 bases left between them. For the CDR3, the DNA is TGTGCCAGCAGTTACGGGGCAGGGTACTCTGGAAACACCATATATTTT. As protein: CASSYGAGYSGNTIYF.

This clone has a handful of counts. This rearrangement joins TRBV10-3 to TRBJ2-2, with TRBD1 identical over 10 bases. There are 16 residues in the CDR3. Germline CDR1 reads ENHRY; CDR2 reads SYGVKD. J lost 1 base, V lost 6 bases, and 5 bases had no gene match. CDR3 sequence reads: CAISGDRGENTGELFF. CDR3 DNA sequence: TGTGCCATCAGCGGGGACAGGGGCGAGAACACCGGGGAGCTGTTTTTT.

The V call is TRBV5-6, the J call TRBJ2-3, with a possible D match to TRBD1 (6 bases). The germline V gene has CDR1 SGHDT and CDR2 YYEEEE. Trimming cost V 4 bases and J 3 bases, with 18 bases left between them. The CDR3 loop spans 16 amino acids. The CDR3 nucleotides are TGTGCCAGCAGCGCGGCGGAGATCAGGGGAACAGATACGCAGTATTTT. This translates into CASSAAEIRGTDTQYF.

The chain employs TRBV7-3 and TRBJ1-2, with 7 bases aligning to TRBD1. The CDR3 consists of 13 residues. V was clipped by 2 bases and J by 8 bases; unmatched bases: 5. From germline, CDR1 is SGHTA and CDR2 FQGTGA. CDR3 region: CASSLRQGGGYTF. In DNA, the CDR3 is TGTGCCAGCAGCTTACGACAGGGTGGAGGCTACACCTTC.

The gene calls are TRBV28 and TRBJ2-1; TRBD2 agrees at 10 bases. Trimming removed 6 bases from V and 4 bases from J; junction bases left unmatched: 9. This CDR3 region has 16 residues. Looked up from germline, CDR1 is MDHEN and CDR2 is SYDVKM. This CDR3 is CASRPTLAGHYNEQFF. CDR3 in DNA: TGTGCCAGCAGACCTACACTAGCGGGACATTACAATGAGCAGTTCTTC.

The chain is built from TRBV28 and TRBJ1-5, with D possibly matching TRBD1 (5 bases). V was cut by 6 bases and J by 0 bases, with 12 bases left in between. CDR1 is MDHEN, CDR2 SYDVKM, per germline. This CDR3 contains 15 residues. The DNA of the CDR3 is TGTGCCAGCAGCCGAACAGGATATAGCAATCAGCCCCAGCATTTT. Protein sequence: CASSRTGYSNQPQHF.

The sample holds one count of this clone. The genes are TRBV6-5 and TRBJ2-5; TRBD1 matches at 8 bases. The CDR3 has 15 residues. Trimming at V came to 7 bases and at J to 8 bases, leaving 15 bases not matched to a gene. Germline V gene sequence: CDR1 MNHEY, CDR2 SVGAGI. The CDR3 loop is CASTTLGTGLGTQYF. The CDR3 bases are TGTGCCAGCACCACTCTGGGGACAGGATTAGGAACCCAGTACTTC.

This clone has just a few counts. The V and J genes are TRBV7-2 and TRBJ2-1; a possible D gene is TRBD2 (6 bases). CDR3 length equals 15 residues. CDR1 is SGHTA, CDR2 FQGNSA, per germline. V dropped 1 base and J dropped 2 bases, with 9 bases sitting between them. The CDR3 bases are TGTGCCAGCAGCTTAGTCGCGGGGCCCTACAATGAGCAGTTCTTC. Amino acids: CASSLVAGPYNEQFF.

The chain combines TRBV6-6 with TRBJ1-5, with unresolved D. Per the germline V gene, CDR1 is MNHNY and CDR2 is SVGAGI (reference sequence). There are 13 residues in the CDR3. Trimming pared 2 bases from V and 3 bases from J, leaving 5 bases between. The CDR3 here is CASSYGLNQPQHF. The CDR3 region has the DNA TGTGCCAGCAGTTACGGACTCAATCAGCCCCAGCATTTT.

V is TRBV30 and J is TRBJ1-6, with D perhaps TRBD1 (5 bases). Germline V gives CDR1 GTSNPN, CDR2 SVGIG (reference sequence). The CDR3 runs 14 residues. V lost 4 bases and J lost 1, with 8 bases in between. In nucleotides, the CDR3 is TGTGCCTGGATGGAGGGGTCCTATAATTCACCCCTCCACTTT. This codes for CAWMEGSYNSPLHF.

This chain joins TRBV3-1 (or the pseudogene TRBV3-2) and TRBJ1-5, with 8 bases identical to TRBD1. Per the germline V gene, CDR1 is LGHDT and CDR2 is YNNKEL (reference sequence). The CDR3 is 18 amino acids. Losses at the gene ends were 3 bases for V and 2 bases for J; bases not matched to a gene: 12. The CDR3 loop reads CASSHGQGEYSGNQPQHF. Written as DNA, the CDR3 is TGTGCCAGCAGCCACGGACAGGGAGAGTATAGCGGCAATCAGCCCCAGCATTTT.

The chain employs TRBV5-5 and TRBJ2-7, with D possibly matching TRBD2 (6 bases). The ends were cut back, 1 base at V and 2 bases at J, with 13 bases in the middle. The CDR3 runs to 15 residues. Germline loops: CDR1 SGHKS, CDR2 YYEKEE (reference sequence). The CDR3 loop reads CASSLRGLTPYEQYF. CDR3 nucleotides: TGTGCCAGCAGCTTGAGGGGACTCACTCCCTACGAGCAGTACTTC.

CDR3 DNA: TGTGCCAGCAGCCTGCGACAGGGTAGTACACCCCTCCACTTT. It is translated as CASSLRQGSTPLHF. V is TRBV5-5 and J is TRBJ1-6; 7 nucleotides match TRBD1. The CDR3 loop spans 14 amino acids. J lost 11 bases, V lost 4 bases, and 9 bases had no gene match. Germline loops: CDR1 SGHKS, CDR2 YYEKEE (reference sequence). The whole variable domain, filled in from reference TRBV5-5 and TRBJ1-6, reads DAGVTQSPTHLIKTRGQQVTLRCSPISGHKSVSWYQQVLGQGPQFIFQYYEKEERGRGNFPDRFSARQFPNYSSELNVNALLLGDSALYLCASSLRQGSTPLHFGNGTRLTVT.

This CDR3 reads CAVTRFTEAFF. CDR3 nucleotide sequence: TGTGCCGTCACCAGGTTCACTGAAGCTTTCTTT. The rearrangement uses TRBV28 and TRBJ1-1; D is ambiguous. CDR1 and CDR2 (germline): MDHEN, SYDVKM. The CDR3 totals 11 residues. Between the trimmed V and J ends, which lost 11 bases and 4 bases, there was a span of 11 bases.

The CDR3 coding sequence is TGTGCCTGGAGTTTGACTAGCGGAGATACGCAGTATTTT. Protein product: CAWSLTSGDTQYF. The gene calls are TRBV30 and TRBJ2-3, with 9 bases that match TRBD2. The CDR3 has 13 amino acids. J lost 5 bases, V lost 2 bases, and 2 bases had no gene match. The germline V gene encodes CDR1 GTSNPN and CDR2 SVGIG (reference sequence).

V gene TRBV4-1 combines with J gene TRBJ2-2, with D possibly matching TRBD1 (5 bases). In germline, CDR1 is MGHRA, CDR2 YSYEKL. The CDR3 covers 16 residues. V was clipped by 6 bases and J by 7 bases, with 21 bases between them. For the CDR3, the DNA is TGCGCCAGCAGGCAAAAGGGTGTGGGGCACGGCGGGGAGCTGTTTTTT. Translating it yields CASRQKGVGHGGELFF.

The gene calls are TRBV9 and TRBJ2-7; possible D gene TRBD1, 5 bases. CDR1 is SGDLS, CDR2 YYNGEE, per germline. The CDR3 sequence is 15 residues long. Deletions cut 0 bases from V and 1 base from J, with 11 bases between. The CDR3 sequence is CASSVGGQGSYEQYF. The CDR3 DNA reads TGTGCCAGCAGCGTAGGAGGCCAGGGATCCTACGAGCAGTACTTC. The full variable domain, in which reference TRBV9 and TRBJ2-7 provide the parts outside the CDR3, is DSGVTQTPKHLITATGQRVTLRCSPRSGDLSVYWYQQSLDQGLQFLIQYYNGEERAKGNILERFSAQQFPDLHSELNLSSLELGDSALYFCASSVGGQGSYEQYFGPGTRLTVT.

The genes are TRBV7-9 and TRBJ2-1, with 14 bases fitting TRBD2. The germline CDR1 and CDR2 sequences are SEHNR and FQNEAQ (reference sequence). This CDR3 is built from 18 residues. With 5 bases clipped from V and 0 bases from J, the junction kept 6 bases outside the gene matches. The CDR3 is CASSTGLAGGGSYNEQFF. The CDR3 bases are TGTGCCAGCAGCACCGGACTAGCGGGAGGAGGCTCCTACAATGAGCAGTTCTTC.

The V call is TRBV27, the J call TRBJ1-2; possible D gene TRBD1, 5 bases. The ends were cut back, 5 bases at V and 5 bases at J, with 12 bases in the middle. This CDR3 contains 13 residues. Germline loops: CDR1 MNHEY, CDR2 SMNVEV (reference sequence). Here the CDR3 reads CASSHDSDYGYTF. The CDR3, as DNA: TGTGCCAGCAGTCACGACAGTGATTATGGCTACACCTTC.

V and J are TRBV7-2 and TRBJ1-1; a weak D match, TRBD1 (6 bases). Germline lookup yields CDR1 SGHTA and CDR2 FQGNSA. This CDR3 comprises 14 residues. The germline V and J ends were trimmed by 1 base and 3 bases, with 9 bases remaining between them. DNA for the CDR3: TGTGCCAGCAGCTTAGGGGGGCTTTACACTGAAGCTTTCTTT. Protein: CASSLGGLYTEAFF.

The chain's CDR3 is CASSQGSGVEAFF. In DNA, the CDR3 is TGCGCCAGCAGCCAAGGATCAGGGGTTGAAGCTTTCTTT. The rearrangement joins TRBV4-1 to TRBJ1-1, with D possibly being TRBD1 (6 bases). This CDR3 has 13 amino acids. V lost 1 base and J lost 7, with 10 bases in between. CDR1 is MGHRA, CDR2 YSYEKL, per germline.

The chain carries TRBV5-1 and TRBJ2-7; D perhaps matches TRBD2 (6 bases). The CDR3 covers 13 residues. V lost 1 base and J lost 7, with 12 bases in between. The germline CDR1 and CDR2 sequences are SGHRS and YFSETQ. The CDR3, as DNA: TGCGCCAGCAGCTTGCTTACGGCGGGGGAGCAGTACTTC. It specifies CASSLLTAGEQYF. Using reference TRBV5-1 and TRBJ2-7 for the parts outside the CDR3, the full variable domain is KAGVTQTPRYLIKTRGQQVTLSCSPISGHRSVSWYQQTPGQGLQFLFEYFSETQRNKGNFPGRFSGRQFSNSRSEMNVSTLELGDSALYLCASSLLTAGEQYFGPGTRLTVT.

This chain uses TRBV4-2 with TRBJ1-1, with D unresolved. The CDR3 sequence is 17 residues long. V gave up 0 bases and J gave up 1 base, with 15 bases separating them. Germline values: CDR1 LGHNA, CDR2 YNFKEQ. CDR3 sequence reads: CASSQEAQFIGNTEAFF. The CDR3 region has the DNA TGTGCCAGCAGCCAAGAAGCGCAGTTTATTGGGAACACTGAAGCTTTCTTT.

J is TRBJ2-3 and V is TRBV5-6, with TRBD1 identical over 7 bases. The CDR3 runs to 14 residues. Germline loops: CDR1 SGHDT, CDR2 YYEEEE. The trim removed 0 bases at V and 3 bases at J, leaving 1 base unmatched. The CDR3: CASSLDRGTDTQYF. CDR3 coding DNA: TGTGCCAGCAGCTTGGACAGGGGAACAGATACGCAGTATTTT.